The 15 T cell receptor beta chains below all came from one sample that was sequenced in a study of T-cell reconstitution after alpha-beta-depleted transplantation in children. It was with unique molecular identifiers that the TCRbeta library was prepared. TCRdb used MiXCR to reprocess the PCR reads, holding one entry per CDR3 protein. The sample yields some 110,000 distinct CDR3 sequences, 10% seen once. The input for sequencing was PBMCs, taken before TCRalphabeta/CD19-depleted stem cell transplant. Receptor source: a boy aged 2-9 years with acute lymphoblastic leukemia, due to receive a stem cell transplant.

This chain joins TRBV11-1 and TRBJ2-1, with 10 bases aligning to TRBD2. V lost 0 bases, J lost 0 bases, and 5 bases stayed unmatched. The CDR3 has 18 amino acids. Germline assignment: CDR1 SGHAT and CDR2 FQDESV (reference sequence). The CDR3 DNA reads as TGTGCCAGCAGCTTAGCCGAGCTAGCGGGAGACTCCTACAATGAGCAGTTCTTC. It yields the protein CASSLAELAGDSYNEQFF.

The chain carries TRBV5-1 and TRBJ1-1, with a weak D call TRBD1 (5 bases). Deletions cut 0 bases from V and 10 bases from J, with 16 bases between. Per germline, CDR1 SGHRS and CDR2 YFSETQ. The CDR3 spans 14 residues. Written as DNA, the CDR3 is TGCGCCAGCAGCTTGGAGTGGGGCGAGAGTCGAGCTTTCTTT. As protein: CASSLEWGESRAFF.

Ten or more counts support this clonotype. The chain combines TRBV14 with TRBJ2-7; TRBD1 aligns across 8 bases. The CDR3 is made up of 14 amino acids. The junction had 6 bases not matched to a gene; V was cut back by 3 bases and J by 5 bases. The germline CDR1 and CDR2 sequences are SGHDN and FVKESK. CDR3 coding DNA: TGTGCCAGCAGCCAGACAGGGGTTTTCGACGAGCAGTACTTC. This gives the protein CASSQTGVFDEQYF.

The genes are TRBV7-9 and TRBJ2-1, with 8 bases identical to TRBD2. This CDR3 spans 13 amino acids. V was clipped by 1 base and J by 10 bases; unmatched bases: 3. CDR1 is SEHNR and CDR2 is FQNEAQ in the germline V gene (reference sequence). In DNA, the CDR3 is TGTGCCAGCAGCTTAGAGGGACTAGGGGAGCAGTTCTTC. Amino acids: CASSLEGLGEQFF.

A few counts support this clonotype. The chain carries TRBV5-1 and TRBJ2-2; D is undetermined. Between the trimmed V and J ends, which lost 2 bases and 5 bases, there was a span of 16 bases. The germline V gene encodes CDR1 SGHRS and CDR2 YFSETQ. The CDR3 has 16 amino acids. CDR3 bases: TGCGCCAGCAGCTTTGACGGGCCCACGAGAACCGGGGAGCTGTTTTTT. As protein: CASSFDGPTRTGELFF.

This clonotype was observed at least ten times. The chain carries TRBV29-1 and TRBJ1-2; no firm D call. Per germline, CDR1 SQVTM and CDR2 ANQGSEA. This CDR3 region has 17 residues. The V end lost 8 bases, the J end lost 0 bases, and 25 bases lay between the germline ends. CDR3 nucleotides: TGCAGCTTCGGGGAGCCAGGCAACATTTTAGCTAACTATGGCTACACCTTC. It encodes CSFGEPGNILANYGYTF.

CDR3: CSARNSGYSNEKLFF. The CDR3 DNA follows: TGCAGTGCTAGGAACTCAGGGTACTCTAATGAAAAACTGTTTTTT. The chain combines TRBV20-1 with TRBJ1-4, with D possibly TRBD1 on 5 matching bases. Per germline, CDR1 DFQATT and CDR2 SNEGSKA (reference sequence). The CDR3 is 15 amino acids. Deletions cut 3 bases from V and 3 bases from J, with 14 bases between.

The rearrangement uses TRBV28 and TRBJ2-3, with 10 bases lining up with TRBD2. After removal of 3 bases from V and 9 bases from J, the junction contained 9 bases not matched to a gene. Per germline, CDR1 MDHEN and CDR2 SYDVKM. The CDR3 is 15 residues long. The CDR3 sequence: CASSLALAGALTQYF. In nucleotides, the CDR3 is TGTGCCAGCAGTTTGGCCCTAGCGGGGGCTCTCACGCAGTATTTT. Using reference TRBV28 and TRBJ2-3 for the parts outside the CDR3, the full variable domain is DVKVTQSSRYLVKRTGEKVFLECVQDMDHENMFWYRQDPGLGLRLIYFSYDVKMKEKGDIPEGYSVSREKKERFSLILESASTNQTSMYLCASSLALAGALTQYFGPGTRLTVL.

This clonotype has a handful of counts. The V gene is TRBV19, the J gene TRBJ1-1, with 10 nucleotides matching TRBD1. V lost 3 bases and J lost 5; bases outside the gene matches: 3. The CDR3 totals 14 residues. CDR1 LNHDA and CDR2 SQIVND come from the germline V gene (reference sequence). CDR3 nucleotides: TGTGCCAGTAGTATTGTGGGACAGGGGACTGAAGCTTTCTTT. Its translation is CASSIVGQGTEAFF.

Ten or more counts support this clonotype. The V call is TRBV20-1, the J call TRBJ2-5; either TRBD1 or TRBD2 may supply D (5 bases each). Germline values: CDR1 DFQATT, CDR2 SNEGSKA (reference sequence). The CDR3 covers 13 residues. Trimming took off 6 bases at V and 5 bases at J, with 16 bases between the two ends. The CDR3: CSAKQPGRETQYF. The CDR3 coding sequence is TGCAGTGCCAAACAACCGGGGCGGGAGACCCAGTACTTC.

This clonotype was observed a handful of times. The gene calls are TRBV4-2 and TRBJ1-1, with 12 bases that match TRBD1. This CDR3 comprises 13 residues. The germline V gene has CDR1 LGHNA and CDR2 YNFKEQ. Unmatched junction bases numbered 4, after V lost 8 bases and J lost 6 bases. This chain's CDR3 is CASLGQGASEAFF. In DNA, the CDR3 is TGTGCCAGCCTGGGACAGGGGGCCTCTGAAGCTTTCTTT.

This rearrangement joins TRBV27 to TRBJ2-5; weak D call: TRBD2 (6 bases). Per germline, CDR1 MNHEY and CDR2 SMNVEV (reference sequence). Deletions cut 5 bases from V and 3 bases from J, with 19 bases between. There are 16 residues in the CDR3. The CDR3 region is CASSPLPGVAEETQYF. DNA for the CDR3: TGTGCCAGCAGTCCCCTTCCCGGAGTAGCGGAAGAGACCCAGTACTTC.

This clonotype was found many times. V and J are TRBV12-3 or TRBV12-4 and TRBJ2-3; 11 bases match TRBD2. V dropped 4 bases and J dropped 8; count of bases not matched to a gene: 8. This CDR3 region has 15 residues. The CDR3 region is CASSSLAGEWPTQYF. The CDR3 region has the DNA TGTGCCAGCAGTTCACTAGCGGGAGAATGGCCTACGCAGTATTTT.

The chain is built from TRBV6-6 and TRBJ2-3, with 8 nucleotides matching TRBD2. In germline, CDR1 is MNHNY, CDR2 SVGAGI (reference sequence). CDR3 length equals 13 residues. With 7 bases clipped from V and 4 bases from J, the junction kept 4 bases outside the gene matches. CDR3 residues: CASTGRGADTQYF. CDR3 nucleotide sequence: TGTGCCAGCACCGGGAGGGGAGCAGATACGCAGTATTTT.

There are many counts of this clonotype. J is TRBJ2-3 and V is TRBV6-5; D call uncertain. V lost 0 bases, J lost 0 bases, and 13 bases lay in between. The germline CDR1 and CDR2 sequences are MNHEY and SVGAGI. The CDR3 covers 17 residues. The CDR3 coding sequence is TGTGCCAGCAGTTACTCGAAGGGCGGATCTAGCACAGATACGCAGTATTTT. This encodes CASSYSKGGSSTDTQYF.